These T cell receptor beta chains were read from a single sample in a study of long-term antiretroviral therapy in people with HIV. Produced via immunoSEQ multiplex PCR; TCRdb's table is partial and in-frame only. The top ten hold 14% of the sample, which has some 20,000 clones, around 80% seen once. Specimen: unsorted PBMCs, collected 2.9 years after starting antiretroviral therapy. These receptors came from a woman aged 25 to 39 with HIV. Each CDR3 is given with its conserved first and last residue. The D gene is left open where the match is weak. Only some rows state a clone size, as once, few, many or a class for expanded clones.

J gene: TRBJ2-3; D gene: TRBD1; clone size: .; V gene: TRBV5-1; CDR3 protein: CASSIGQVTDTQYF; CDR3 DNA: TGCGCCAGCAGTATTGGACAGGTGACAGATACGCAGTATTTT
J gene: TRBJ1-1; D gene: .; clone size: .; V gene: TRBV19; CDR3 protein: CASSIREDMGAFF; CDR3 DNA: TGTGCCAGTAGTATCAGAGAGGACATGGGGGCTTTCTTT
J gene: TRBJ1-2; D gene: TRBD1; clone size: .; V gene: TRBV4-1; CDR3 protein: CASSQAVTGRSYGYTF; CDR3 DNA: TGCGCCAGCAGCCAAGCGGTGACAGGGCGATCCTATGGCTACACCTTC
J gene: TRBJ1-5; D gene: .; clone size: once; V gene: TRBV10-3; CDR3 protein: CAISEGDNNQPQHF; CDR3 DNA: TGTGCCATCAGTGAGGGGGACAATAATCAGCCCCAGCATTTT
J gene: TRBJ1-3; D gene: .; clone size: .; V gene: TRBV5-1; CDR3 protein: CASAEGHSGNTIYF; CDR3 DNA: TGCGCCAGCGCGGAGGGACACTCTGGAAACACCATATATTTT
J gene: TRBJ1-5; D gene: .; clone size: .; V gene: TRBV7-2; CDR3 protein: CASSPQYSNQPQHF; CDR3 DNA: TGTGCCAGCAGCCCTCAGTATAGCAATCAGCCCCAGCATTTT
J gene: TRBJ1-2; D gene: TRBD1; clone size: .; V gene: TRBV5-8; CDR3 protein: CASSGSTGLHGYTF; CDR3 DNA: TGTGCCAGCAGCGGGTCGACAGGGTTACATGGCTACACCTTC
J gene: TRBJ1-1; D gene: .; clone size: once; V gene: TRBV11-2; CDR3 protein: CASSLVFPTEAFF; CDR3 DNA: TGTGCCAGCAGCTTAGTGTTTCCAACTGAAGCTTTCTTT
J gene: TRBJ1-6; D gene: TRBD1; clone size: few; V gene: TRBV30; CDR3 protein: CACPGTGGWNSPLHF; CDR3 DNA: TGTGCCTGCCCCGGGACAGGGGGATGGAATTCACCCCTCCACTTT
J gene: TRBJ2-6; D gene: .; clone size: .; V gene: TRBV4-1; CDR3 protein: CASSPGGISGANVLTF; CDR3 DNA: TGCGCCAGCAGCCCGGGGGGCATCTCTGGGGCCAACGTCCTGACTTTC
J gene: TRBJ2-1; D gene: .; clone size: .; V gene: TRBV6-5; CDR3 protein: CASSYTSPYNEQFF; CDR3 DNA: TGTGCCAGCAGTTACACTAGCCCCTACAATGAGCAGTTCTTC
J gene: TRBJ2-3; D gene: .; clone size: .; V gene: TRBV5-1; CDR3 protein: CASSLGQRTDTQYF; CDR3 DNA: TGCGCCAGCAGCTTAGGGCAGCGCACAGATACGCAGTATTTT
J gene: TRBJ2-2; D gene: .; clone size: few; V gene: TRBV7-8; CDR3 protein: CASSLAQAASGGQGELFF; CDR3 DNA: TGTGCCAGCAGCTTAGCGCAAGCGGCTAGCGGGGGACAGGGAGAGCTGTTTTTT
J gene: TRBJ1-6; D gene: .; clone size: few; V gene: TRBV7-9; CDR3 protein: CASSFGQGSNYNSPLHF; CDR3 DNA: TGTGCCAGCAGCTTTGGGCAGGGCTCGAATTATAATTCACCCCTCCACTTT
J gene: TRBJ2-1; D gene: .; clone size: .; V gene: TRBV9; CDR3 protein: CASSVDYSTVNEQFF; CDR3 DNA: TGTGCCAGCAGCGTAGATTACAGTACCGTCAATGAGCAGTTCTTC
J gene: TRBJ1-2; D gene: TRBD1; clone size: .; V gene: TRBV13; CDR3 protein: CASSERDRGYYGYTF; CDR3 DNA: TGTGCCAGCAGCGAAAGGGACAGGGGTTACTATGGCTACACCTTC
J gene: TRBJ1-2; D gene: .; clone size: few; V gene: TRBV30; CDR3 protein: CAWSVGVGSYGYTF; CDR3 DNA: TGTGCCTGGAGTGTAGGAGTAGGGAGCTATGGCTACACCTTC
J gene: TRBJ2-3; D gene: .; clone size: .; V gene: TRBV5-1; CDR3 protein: CASSLTGPYIDTQYF; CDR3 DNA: TGCGCCAGCAGCTTGACAGGACCTTACATAGATACGCAGTATTTT
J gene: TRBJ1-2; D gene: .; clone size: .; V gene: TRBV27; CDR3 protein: CASSFSDSNYGYTF; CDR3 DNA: TGTGCCAGCAGTTTCTCAGACAGTAACTATGGCTACACCTTC
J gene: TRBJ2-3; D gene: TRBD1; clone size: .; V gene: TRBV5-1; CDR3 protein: CASSFSGTGVTDTQYF; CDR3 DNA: TGCGCCAGCAGCTTCTCCGGGACAGGGGTCACAGATACGCAGTATTTT
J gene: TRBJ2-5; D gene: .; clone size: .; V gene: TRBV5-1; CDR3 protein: CASRRQPQGREETQYF; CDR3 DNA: TGCGCCAGCAGACGCCAACCTCAGGGCAGGGAGGAGACCCAGTACTTC
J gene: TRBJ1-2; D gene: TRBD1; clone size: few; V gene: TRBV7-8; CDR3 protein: CASSRRDRASGYTF; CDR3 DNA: TGTGCCAGCAGCCGCCGGGACAGGGCGAGTGGCTACACCTTC
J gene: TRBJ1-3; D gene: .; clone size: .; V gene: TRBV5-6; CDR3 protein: CASNRRSSGNTIYF; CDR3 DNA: TGTGCCAGCAACAGGAGATCCTCTGGAAACACCATATATTTT
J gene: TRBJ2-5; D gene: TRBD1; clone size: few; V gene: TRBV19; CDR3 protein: CASRLTGRETQYF; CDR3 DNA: TGTGCCAGTAGGTTGACAGGGCGGGAGACCCAGTACTTC
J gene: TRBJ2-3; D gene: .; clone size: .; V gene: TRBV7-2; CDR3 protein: CASSLARGADTQYF; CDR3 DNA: TGTGCCAGCAGCTTAGCGCGGGGAGCCGATACGCAGTATTTT
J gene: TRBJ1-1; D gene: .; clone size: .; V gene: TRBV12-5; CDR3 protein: CASGLVPDSLGVMNTEAFF; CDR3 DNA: TGTGCTAGTGGTTTGGTACCGGATTCTCTAGGCGTCATGAACACTGAAGCTTTCTTT
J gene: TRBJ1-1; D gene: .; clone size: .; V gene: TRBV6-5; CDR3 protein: CASSYRPQRNTEAFF; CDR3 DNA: TGTGCCAGCAGTTACCGCCCACAGCGGAACACTGAAGCTTTCTTT
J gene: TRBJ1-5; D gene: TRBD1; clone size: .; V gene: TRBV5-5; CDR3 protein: CASSLNGQGNQPQHF; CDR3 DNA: TGTGCCAGCAGCCTCAACGGACAGGGTAATCAGCCCCAGCATTTT
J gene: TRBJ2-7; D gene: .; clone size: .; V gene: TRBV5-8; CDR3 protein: CASSRRQDYEQYF; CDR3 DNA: TGTGCCAGCAGCCGCAGACAGGACTACGAGCAGTACTTC
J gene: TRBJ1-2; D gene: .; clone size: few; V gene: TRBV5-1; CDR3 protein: CASSLDSNYGYTF; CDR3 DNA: TGCGCCAGCAGCCTCGACAGTAACTATGGCTACACCTTC
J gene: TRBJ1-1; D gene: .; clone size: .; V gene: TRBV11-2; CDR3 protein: CASSLLALNTEAFF; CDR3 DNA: TGTGCCAGCAGCTTATTAGCTCTGAACACTGAAGCTTTCTTT
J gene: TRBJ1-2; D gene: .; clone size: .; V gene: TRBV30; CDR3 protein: CAWSPQGGYGYTF; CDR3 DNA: TGTGCCTGGAGTCCGCAGGGTGGCTATGGCTACACCTTC
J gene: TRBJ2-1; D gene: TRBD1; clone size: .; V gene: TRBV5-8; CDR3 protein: CASSLDRQGNAFF; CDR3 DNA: TGTGCCAGCAGCTTGGATCGACAGGGCAATGCGTTCTTC
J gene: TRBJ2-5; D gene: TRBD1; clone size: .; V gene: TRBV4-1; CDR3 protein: CASSHRLARDRVMETQYF; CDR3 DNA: TGCGCCAGCAGCCATCGATTGGCCCGGGACAGGGTCATGGAGACCCAGTACTTC
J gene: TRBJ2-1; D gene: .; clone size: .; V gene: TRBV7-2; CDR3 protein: CASSLEIPIVEQFF; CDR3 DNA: TGTGCCAGCAGCTTAGAGATCCCGATCGTTGAGCAGTTCTTC
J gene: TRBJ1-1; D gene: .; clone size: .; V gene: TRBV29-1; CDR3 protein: CSVVGFSTMNTEAFF; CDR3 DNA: TGCAGCGTTGTTGGGTTTTCGACCATGAACACTGAAGCTTTCTTT
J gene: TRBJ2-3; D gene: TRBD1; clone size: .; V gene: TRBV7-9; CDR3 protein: CASSPPFRQGVDTQYF; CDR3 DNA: TGTGCCAGCAGCCCCCCGTTTAGACAGGGGGTAGATACGCAGTATTTT
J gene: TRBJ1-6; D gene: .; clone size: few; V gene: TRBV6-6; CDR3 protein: CASSTDGNNSPLHF; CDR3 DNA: TGTGCCAGCAGTACCGACGGAAATAATTCACCCCTCCACTTT
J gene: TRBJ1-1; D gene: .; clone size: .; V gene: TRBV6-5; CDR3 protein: CASSYRQGTEAFF; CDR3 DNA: TGTGCCAGCAGTTACAGGCAGGGCACTGAAGCTTTCTTT
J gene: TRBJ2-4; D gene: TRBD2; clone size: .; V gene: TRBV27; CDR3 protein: CASSAGLTIAKNIQYF; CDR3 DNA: TGTGCCAGCAGTGCGGGACTAACGATAGCCAAAAACATTCAGTACTTC
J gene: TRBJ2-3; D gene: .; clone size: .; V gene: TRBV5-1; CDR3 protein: CASSYGRRTTDTQYF; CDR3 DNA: TGCGCCAGCAGCTATGGCCGAAGGACCACAGATACGCAGTATTTT
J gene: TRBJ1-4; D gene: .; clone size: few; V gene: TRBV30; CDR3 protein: CAWSAGNNEKLFF; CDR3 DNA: TGTGCCTGGAGTGCCGGGAATAATGAAAAACTGTTTTTT
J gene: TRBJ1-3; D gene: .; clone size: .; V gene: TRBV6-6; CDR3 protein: CASRSSQGTGNTIYF; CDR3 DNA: TGTGCCAGCAGGAGCTCCCAGGGGACTGGAAACACCATATATTTT
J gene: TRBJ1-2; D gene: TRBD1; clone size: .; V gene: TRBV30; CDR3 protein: CAWSLKQGSYYGYTF; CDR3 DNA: TGTGCCTGGAGCCTCAAACAGGGGTCCTACTATGGCTACACCTTC
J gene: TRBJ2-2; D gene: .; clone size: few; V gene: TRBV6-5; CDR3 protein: CASTLFAGGTGELFF; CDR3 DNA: TGTGCCAGCACCCTCTTTGCCGGGGGCACCGGGGAGCTGTTTTTT
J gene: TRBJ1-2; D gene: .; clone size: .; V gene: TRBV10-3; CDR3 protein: CAIRRTEYYGYTF; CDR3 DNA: TGTGCCATCAGGCGGACGGAGTACTATGGCTACACCTTC
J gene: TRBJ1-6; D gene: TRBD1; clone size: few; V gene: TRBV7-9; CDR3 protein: CASRPGTGNSPLHF; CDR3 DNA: TGTGCCAGCAGGCCCGGGACAGGGAATTCACCCCTCCACTTT
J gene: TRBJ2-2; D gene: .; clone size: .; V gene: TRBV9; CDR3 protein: CASSLISGSTGELFF; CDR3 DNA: TGTGCCAGCAGCCTAATTAGCGGAAGCACCGGGGAGCTGTTTTTT
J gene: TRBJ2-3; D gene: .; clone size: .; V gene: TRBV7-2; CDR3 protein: CASSFINTDTQYF; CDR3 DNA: TGTGCCAGCAGTTTTATAAACACAGATACGCAGTATTTT
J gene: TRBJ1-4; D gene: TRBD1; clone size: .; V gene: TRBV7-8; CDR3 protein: CASSLSRTGGDEKLFF; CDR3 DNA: TGTGCCAGCAGCTTATCCCGGACAGGGGGGGATGAAAAACTGTTTTTT
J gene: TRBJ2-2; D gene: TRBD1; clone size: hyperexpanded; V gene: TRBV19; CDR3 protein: CASSINRDRGRRDGELFF; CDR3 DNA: TGTGCCAGTAGTATTAACAGGGACAGGGGGCGCAGGGACGGGGAGCTGTTTTTT